The 7 T cell receptor beta chains below all came from one sample that was sequenced in a study of response to subunit inactivated influenza vaccine. Via MiXCR, TCRdb re-called the RT-PCR reads, giving one row per CDR3 protein. The sample consists of about half a million distinct CDR3 sequences, about 10% of them appearing once. The source material was PBMCs from blood, sampled roughly 46 days after vaccination. The receptors here all came from a man in his fifties or sixties who received an inactivated influenza vaccine.

This chain connects TRBV4-3 to TRBJ2-1; the D is unclear. This CDR3 has 14 residues. Trimming took 0 bases from V and 5 from J, leaving 8 bases between them. Germline V CDR1 and CDR2: LGHNA, YSLEER. CDR3 sequence reads: CASSQEPLDNEQFF. DNA for the CDR3: TGCGCCAGCAGCCAAGAACCTTTGGACAATGAGCAGTTCTTC.

Ten or more counts support this clonotype. Here the CDR3 reads CASTSSGGESTEAFF. CDR3 nucleotides: TGTGCCAGCACCTCGAGCGGCGGTGAGAGCACTGAAGCTTTCTTT. V usage is TRBV12-3 or TRBV12-4 and J usage is TRBJ1-1; D uncertain. This CDR3 spans 15 amino acids. Trimming stripped 7 bases from V and 4 bases from J, with 19 bases between.

In this sample, this clonotype turned up many times. The chain employs TRBV18 and TRBJ2-1; D remains ambiguous. Trimming cost V 0 bases and J 4 bases, with 7 bases left between them. Germline loops: CDR1 KGHSH, CDR2 LQKENI. The CDR3 totals 14 residues. CDR3 nucleotide sequence: TGTGCCAGCTCACCACCTAATTCTTACAATGAGCAGTTCTTC. Its translation: CASSPPNSYNEQFF.

This clonotype was picked up a small number of times. J is TRBJ2-3 and V is TRBV4-1, with D possibly matching TRBD2 (6 bases). Germline CDR1 is MGHRA and CDR2 is YSYEKL. Between the trimmed V and J ends, which lost 3 bases and 2 bases, there was a span of 15 bases. The CDR3 runs 16 residues. The CDR3 protein is CASSQYRDSYTDTQYF. The CDR3 nucleotides are TGCGCCAGCAGCCAGTACCGGGACTCCTACACAGATACGCAGTATTTT.

This chain uses TRBV7-9 with TRBJ1-1; unclear D gene. V gave up 3 bases and J gave up 1 base, with 9 bases separating them. The CDR3 spans 14 residues. Germline CDR1 reads SEHNR; CDR2 reads FQNEAQ (reference sequence). As DNA, the CDR3 is TGTGCCAGCAGCTTCCTACACGCGAACACTGAAGCTTTCTTT. It translates to CASSFLHANTEAFF.

This clonotype turned up a few times. The chain has TRBV14 and TRBJ1-2; D remains ambiguous. This CDR3 is 13 amino acids long. Germline V lookup: CDR1 SGHDN, CDR2 FVKESK. Trimming removed 1 base at V and 7 bases at J, with 10 bases between. The CDR3 bases are TGTGCCAGCAGCCAAGGCAGGCTCTCTGGCTACACCTTC. This gives the protein CASSQGRLSGYTF.

The sample holds a few counts of this clonotype. The chain couples TRBV7-6 to TRBJ2-1; 8 nucleotides agree with TRBD2. This CDR3 contains 17 residues. Germline V gives CDR1 SGHVS, CDR2 FNYEAQ. With 7 bases clipped from V and 2 bases from J, the junction kept 13 bases outside the gene matches. CDR3 bases: TGTGCCAGCACCCGTGGGTCGGCGGGGGGCCCCTACAATGAGCAGTTCTTC. Its translation is CASTRGSAGGPYNEQFF.